This TCR beta chain originates from a study of regulatory T cells in long-lasting Graves disease. HTBI primers from iRepertoire and Arm-PCR of CDR3 regions yielded the TCR beta libraries. TCRdb re-called the multiplex PCR reads with MiXCR, one entry per CDR3 protein. The sample shows around 400,000 distinct CDR3 sequences, roughly 24% of them seen only once. From germline, CDR1 is SNHLY and CDR2 FYNNEI. Trimming took 8 bases from V and 8 from J; bases not matched to a gene: 11. This CDR3 has 15 amino acids. Time point of the sample: persistent/refractory GD, antithyroid drugs over 5 years with positive TRAb. Extracted RNA from PBMCs served as the source of the TCR library. Findings of the study overall: Study was limited to peripheral blood, excluding thyroid tissue. Patients with persistent disease showed a bias toward TRBV28, TRBJ1-2 and TRBJ2-5.

There are many counts of this clonotype. Its antigen is unidentified. The sequences come from peripheral blood mononuclear cells (PBMCs), collected when the disease was refractory, from a patient treated with antithyroid drugs. This clonotype originated in a woman aged 40 to 50 with Graves disease. The chain recombines TRBV2 with TRBJ2-2; 10 bases align to TRBD1. CDR3 bases: TGTGCCAGCGCTTCCGGGACAGGGGTTACGGGGGAGCTGTTTTTT. It is translated as CASASGTGVTGELFF.